This T cell receptor beta chain was captured in a study of Ad26.COV2.S vaccination and SARS-CoV-2 variants. Overall study: Into the muscle, Ad26.COV2.S was dosed once or twice, 56 days apart.

Study-level findings and limits: There was a possibility that the TCR breadth and depth analyses underestimated total T cell responses.

This CDR3 has 16 amino acids. Per the germline V gene, CDR1 is MNHEY and CDR2 is SVGEGT. The V end lost 2 bases, the J end lost 3 bases, and 16 bases lay between the germline ends. Only one count was recorded for this clone. What it binds is unknown. The protocol was immunoSEQ multiplex PCR, while the TCRdb copy is restricted to in-frame clones and leaves out a portion. This sample has 350,000 to 600,000 clones; approximately 90% occur once, and the top ten carry more than 1.5%. Treatment defined: about 20 received Ad26.COV2.S at low or high dose, single or two shots; several received placebo; per-sample allocation not given. Day 63 after the first injection of vaccine or placebo was the sampling time.

The receptor comes from a person between 18 and 65 years old who received the Ad26.COV2.S COVID-19 vaccine or a placebo. Sequencing used peripheral blood, obtained in a trial of Ad26.COV2.S vaccine versus placebo. The chain has TRBV6-2 or TRBV6-3 and TRBJ1-2, with unresolved D. CDR3 amino acids: CASSYPLTGKDYGYTF. For the CDR3, the DNA is TGTGCCAGCAGTTACCCTTTAACGGGCAAAGACTATGGCTACACCTTC.